One sample yielded the 13 T cell receptor beta chains listed below, sequenced in a study of T cell responses to AZD1222 COVID-19 vaccine. Assay used: immunoSEQ multiplex PCR; TCRdb lists only in-frame clones, some missing. The sample consists of under 150,000 clones, 85% to 95% of them appearing once. The sample was peripheral blood, taken on day 0 of AZD1222 vaccination. All receptors derive from an adult in good health.

V is TRBV4-1 and J is TRBJ1-5, with 8 bases fitting TRBD1. J was trimmed by 2 bases and V by 0 bases; bases with no gene match: 3. CDR3 size: 16 residues. The germline V gene has CDR1 MGHRA and CDR2 YSYEKL. CDR3 loop: CASSQDQGAGNQPQHF. The DNA for the CDR3 is TGCGCCAGCAGCCAAGACCAGGGGGCAGGCAATCAGCCCCAGCATTTT.

V and J are TRBV2 and TRBJ2-7; D is tentatively TRBD1 or TRBD2 (7 bases each). Germline values: CDR1 SNHLY, CDR2 FYNNEI. The CDR3 consists of 15 residues. V dropped 4 bases and J dropped 1 base, with 14 bases sitting between them. Here the CDR3 reads CASSAGGAGSYEQYF. Written as DNA, the CDR3 is TGTGCCAGCAGTGCAGGGGGGGCGGGTTCCTACGAGCAGTACTTC.

V is TRBV11-2 and J is TRBJ2-1; D may be TRBD1 (5 bases). The CDR3 has 15 residues. Germline V lookup: CDR1 SGHAT, CDR2 FQNNGV. Trimming removed 0 bases at V and 5 bases at J, with 11 bases between. The CDR3: CASSLDRVRNNEQFF. CDR3 coding DNA: TGTGCCAGCAGCTTAGACAGGGTCCGTAACAATGAGCAGTTCTTC. The full variable domain, its missing parts supplied by reference TRBV11-2 and TRBJ2-1, is EAGVAQSPRYKIIEKRQSVAFWCNPISGHATLYWYQQILGQGPKLLIQFQNNGVVDDSQLPKDRFSAERLKGVDSTLKIQPAKLEDSAVYLCASSLDRVRNNEQFFGPGTRLTVL.

This clone was seen once. This sequence joins TRBV30 and TRBJ1-5; D remains ambiguous. The CDR3 totals 13 residues. Germline V gene data show CDR1 as GTSNPN and CDR2 as SVGIG (reference sequence). V lost 7 bases to trimming and J lost 5 bases, with 15 bases between them. In DNA form, the CDR3 reads TGTGCCTTTGCGTTAGGGTATGATCAGCCCCAGCATTTT. This sequence encodes CAFALGYDQPQHF.

The rearrangement joins TRBV29-1 to TRBJ1-3; D gene ambiguous. Germline-derived CDR1 and CDR2 are SQVTM and ANQGSEA. The germline V and J ends were trimmed by 4 bases and 6 bases, with 16 bases remaining between them. This CDR3 has 14 amino acids. DNA of the CDR3: TGCAGCGTTGCGTCGGTGGGGAATCCAAACACCATATATTTT. Its protein product is CSVASVGNPNTIYF.

The chain couples TRBV28 to TRBJ2-7, with no clear D. The CDR3 loop spans 13 amino acids. The V gene's germline CDR1 is MDHEN and CDR2 SYDVKM. V shed 1 base and J shed 6 bases, with 10 bases lying between them. The CDR3 DNA follows: TGTGCCAGCAGTTTATCACCCAGTTCCGAGCAGTACTTC. Protein product: CASSLSPSSEQYF.

The chain couples TRBV7-2 to TRBJ2-7, with 9 bases matching TRBD1. V gave up 5 bases and J gave up 3 bases; unmatched junction bases: 8. This CDR3 spans 15 amino acids. Germline CDR1 and CDR2: SGHTA and FQGNSA. CDR3 sequence (DNA): TGTGCCAGCAGCCTGACAGGGGGAGGAAACTACGAGCAGTACTTC. Protein: CASSLTGGGNYEQYF. Looking up the rest from reference TRBV7-2 and TRBJ2-7 gives the full variable domain: GAGVSQSPSNKVTEKGKDVELRCDPISGHTALYWYRQSLGQGLEFLIYFQGNSAPDKSGLPSDRFSAERTGGSVSTLTIQRTQQEDSAVYLCASSLTGGGNYEQYFGPGTRLTVT.

The chain uses TRBV20-1 and TRBJ1-2; D gene uncertain. This CDR3 is 11 amino acids long. V lost 5 bases, J lost 2 bases, and 6 bases lay in between. Germline loops: CDR1 DFQATT, CDR2 SNEGSKA (reference sequence). This CDR3 reads CSAGLNYGYTF. CDR3 in DNA: TGCAGTGCTGGCCTAAACTATGGCTACACCTTC.

The chain uses TRBV25-1 and TRBJ2-5; 9 bases map to TRBD1. In germline, CDR1 is MGHDK, CDR2 SYGVNS. The trim removed 9 bases at V and 1 base at J, leaving 6 bases unmatched. This CDR3 has 14 residues. CDR3 DNA sequence: TGTGCCAGTAGGAGGGGACAGGGCCAAGAGACCCAGTACTTC. Residues: CASRRGQGQETQYF.

This chain connects TRBV25-1 to TRBJ1-5, with 7 bases lining up with TRBD1. This CDR3 is 14 amino acids long. V lost 8 bases and J lost 6; bases outside the gene matches: 10. Germline CDR1 and CDR2: MGHDK and SYGVNS. CDR3 nucleotides: TGTGCCAGCGGAGGGGGCAGAGCGGGTCAGCCCCAGCATTTT. Amino acids: CASGGGRAGQPQHF.

J is TRBJ1-5 and V is TRBV19; D possibly corresponds to TRBD1 (5 bases). The germline V gene encodes CDR1 LNHDA and CDR2 SQIVND (reference sequence). The CDR3 totals 15 residues. The V gene lost 7 bases and the J gene lost 0 bases, with 13 bases spanning the gap. This CDR3 reads CASTRGTASNQPQHF. CDR3 coding DNA: TGTGCCAGTACCCGGGGGACGGCTAGCAATCAGCCCCAGCATTTT. Supplemented by reference TRBV19 and TRBJ1-5, the full variable domain reads DGGITQSPKYLFRKEGQNVTLSCEQNLNHDAMYWYRQDPGQGLRLIYYSQIVNDFQKGDIAEGYSVSREKKESFPLTVTSAQKNPTAFYLCASTRGTASNQPQHFGDGTRLSIL.

This chain joins TRBV6-6 and TRBJ1-5, with 11 bases fitting TRBD1. The germline V gene encodes CDR1 MNHNY and CDR2 SVGAGI (reference sequence). The V gene end was trimmed by 6 bases and the J gene end by 4 bases; junction bases not matched to a gene: 2. The CDR3 is 14 residues long. The CDR3 loop is CASSRDRGNQPQHF. The CDR3 DNA follows: TGTGCCAGCAGCAGGGACAGGGGGAATCAGCCCCAGCATTTT.

This clone was recorded only once. J is TRBJ2-7 and V is TRBV5-1; unclear D gene. The V end lost 3 bases, the J end lost 3 bases, and 4 bases lay between the germline ends. Germline values: CDR1 SGHRS, CDR2 YFSETQ. The CDR3 totals 11 residues. Here the CDR3 DNA reads TGCGCCAGCAGCTGGAACTACGAGCAGTACTTC. Amino acid sequence: CASSWNYEQYF. The variable domain in full, with the rest retrieved from reference TRBV5-1 and TRBJ2-7, is KAGVTQTPRYLIKTRGQQVTLSCSPISGHRSVSWYQQTPGQGLQFLFEYFSETQRNKGNFPGRFSGRQFSNSRSEMNVSTLELGDSALYLCASSWNYEQYFGPGTRLTVT.